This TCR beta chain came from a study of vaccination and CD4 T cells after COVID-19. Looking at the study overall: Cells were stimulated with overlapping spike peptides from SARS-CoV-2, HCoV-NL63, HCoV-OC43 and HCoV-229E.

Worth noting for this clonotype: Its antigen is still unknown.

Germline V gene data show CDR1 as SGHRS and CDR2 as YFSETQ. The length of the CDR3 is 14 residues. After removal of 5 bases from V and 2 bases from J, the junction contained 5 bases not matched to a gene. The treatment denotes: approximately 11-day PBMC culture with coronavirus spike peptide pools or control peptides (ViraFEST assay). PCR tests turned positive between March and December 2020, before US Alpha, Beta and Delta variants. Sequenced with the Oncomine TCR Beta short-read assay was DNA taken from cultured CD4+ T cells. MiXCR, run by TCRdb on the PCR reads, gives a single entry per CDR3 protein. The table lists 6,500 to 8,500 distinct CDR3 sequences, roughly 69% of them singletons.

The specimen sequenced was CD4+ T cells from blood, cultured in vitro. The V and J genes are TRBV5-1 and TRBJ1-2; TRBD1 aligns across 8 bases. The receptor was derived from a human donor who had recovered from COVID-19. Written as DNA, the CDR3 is TGCGCCAGCAGAGGACAGGGACTCAACTATGGCTACACCTTC. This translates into CASRGQGLNYGYTF.